The T cell receptor beta chain described here comes from a study of blood T cell repertoires in COVID-19. Germline CDR1 is SGHNT and CDR2 is YENEEA. Between the trimmed V and J ends, which lost 3 bases and 0 bases, there was a span of 6 bases. CDR3 size: 14 residues. Here immunoSEQ multiplex PCR was the method, and the copy in TCRdb shows in-frame clones only, minus some. The table lists about 370,000 clones, 89% of them singletons. The sequence derives from a woman aged 25-40 years who had recovered from COVID-19. The sample was PBMCs or T cells enriched from blood (not recorded which). The V gene is TRBV11-3, the J gene TRBJ2-1; the D is unclear. The CDR3 bases are TGTGCCAGCAGCTTTGATAGCTCCTACAATGAGCAGTTCTTC. Translated, it gives CASSFDSSYNEQFF.